The source of this TCR beta chain is a study of blood T cells in healthy people across ages. Germline V gene lookup returns CDR1 MDHEN and CDR2 SYDVKM. The CDR3 runs 14 residues. A second 7 to 11 cycle PCR used barcoded and J-beta primers. Each CDR3 protein is one row after TCRdb ran MiXCR on the 5' RACE reads. This table has about 840,000 distinct CDR3 sequences, 29% appearing once. This sample also appeared in a second study, on T cells of mothers and their children.

The sequencing sample was made of blood. The rearrangement uses TRBV28 and TRBJ2-4; D gene uncertain. The J call may not be correct, given that the DNA end is closer to TRBJ2-7. The receptor was derived from a woman in her forties in good health. CDR3 region: CASSLETDLYEQYF. CDR3 in DNA: TGTGCCAGCAGTCTAGAAACAGATTTATACGAGCAGTACTTC.